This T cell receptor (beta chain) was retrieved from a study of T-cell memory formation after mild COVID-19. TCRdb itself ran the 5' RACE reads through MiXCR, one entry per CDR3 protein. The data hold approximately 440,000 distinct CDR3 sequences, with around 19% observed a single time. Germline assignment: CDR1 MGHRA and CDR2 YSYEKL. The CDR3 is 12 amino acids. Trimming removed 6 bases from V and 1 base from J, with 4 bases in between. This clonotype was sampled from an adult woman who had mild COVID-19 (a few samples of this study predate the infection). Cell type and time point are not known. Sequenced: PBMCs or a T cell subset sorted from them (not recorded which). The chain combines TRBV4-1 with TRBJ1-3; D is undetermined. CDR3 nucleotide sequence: TGCGCCAGCAGTCGGTCTGGAAACACCATATATTTT. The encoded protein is CASSRSGNTIYF.